Described below is a single TCR beta chain sequence and its context. The data derive from a study of blood T cell repertoires in COVID-19. Study overall: T cells, B-cell-depleted T cells, or PBMCs provided the cDNA or gDNA that served as material.

This CDR3 contains 17 residues. Trimming removed 5 bases at V and 0 bases at J, with 17 bases between. From germline, CDR1 is MNHEY and CDR2 SVGEGT. In the original processing: Counts of nucleated cells, estimated from reference gene primer amplification, were obtained. Method: immunoSEQ multiplex PCR; TCRdb's copy keeps in-frame clones and lacks some. D and trimming come from the DNA, and the V and J calls and clone size come from that table. The repertoire includes fewer than 650,000 clones, 85% to 90% of them detected once, and around 8% sits in the top ten. The clonotype originates from a woman in her fifties or sixties with COVID-19, enrolled during active disease. Material: peripheral blood. V gene TRBV6-2 or TRBV6-3 combines with J gene TRBJ2-1; D is possibly TRBD1 (5 bases). This CDR3 reads CASSHAPRGGSYNEQFF. For the CDR3, the DNA is TGTGCCAGCAGTCACGCTCCTAGGGGTGGCTCCTACAATGAGCAGTTCTTC.